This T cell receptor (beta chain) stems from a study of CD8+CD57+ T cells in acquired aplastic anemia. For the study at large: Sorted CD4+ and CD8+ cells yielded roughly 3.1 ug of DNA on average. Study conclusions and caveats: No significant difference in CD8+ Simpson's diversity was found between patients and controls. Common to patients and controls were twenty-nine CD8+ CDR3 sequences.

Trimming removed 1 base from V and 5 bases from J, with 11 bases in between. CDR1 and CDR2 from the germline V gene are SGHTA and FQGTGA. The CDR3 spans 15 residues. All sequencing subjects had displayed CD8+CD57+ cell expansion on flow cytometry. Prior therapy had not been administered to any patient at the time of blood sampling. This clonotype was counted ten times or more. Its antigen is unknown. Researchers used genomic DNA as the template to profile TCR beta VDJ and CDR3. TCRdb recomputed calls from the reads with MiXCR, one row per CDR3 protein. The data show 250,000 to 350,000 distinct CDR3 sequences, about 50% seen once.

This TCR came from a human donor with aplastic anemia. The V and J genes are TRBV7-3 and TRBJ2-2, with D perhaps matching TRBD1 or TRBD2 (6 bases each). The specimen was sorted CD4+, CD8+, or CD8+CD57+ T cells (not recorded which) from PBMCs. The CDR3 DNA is TGTGCCAGCAGCTTAAACGGGGGCAGAACCGGGGAGCTGTTTTTT. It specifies CASSLNGGRTGELFF. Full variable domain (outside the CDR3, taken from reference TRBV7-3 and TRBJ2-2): GAGVSQTPSNKVTEKGKYVELRCDPISGHTALYWYRQSLGQGPEFLIYFQGTGAADDSGLPNDRFFAVRPEGSVSTLKIQRTERGDSAVYLCASSLNGGRTGELFFGEGSRLTVL.